The clone carrying this T cell receptor (beta chain) was counted between two and nine times. Some clones are missing from TCRdb's copy, which holds only in-frame ones; the method was immunoSEQ multiplex PCR. Of 250,000 to 350,000 clones listed, 70% to 85% are singletons. These data originate in a study of blood T cell repertoires in COVID-19. CDR3 length: 18 amino acids. The V and J ends lost 5 bases and 1 base respectively, with 23 bases between them. Looked up from germline, CDR1 is SEHNR and CDR2 is FQNEAQ (reference sequence). This receptor was taken from a human donor with COVID-19, enrolled during active disease. The donor label of this sample is uncertain. The rearrangement links TRBV7-9 to TRBJ1-2; D may be TRBD1 (5 bases). Sequences were obtained from peripheral blood. This CDR3 is CASSPLTGGRGVNYGYTF. CDR3 nucleotides: TGTGCCAGCAGCCCTTTAACGGGGGGTCGCGGGGTTAACTATGGCTACACCTTC.